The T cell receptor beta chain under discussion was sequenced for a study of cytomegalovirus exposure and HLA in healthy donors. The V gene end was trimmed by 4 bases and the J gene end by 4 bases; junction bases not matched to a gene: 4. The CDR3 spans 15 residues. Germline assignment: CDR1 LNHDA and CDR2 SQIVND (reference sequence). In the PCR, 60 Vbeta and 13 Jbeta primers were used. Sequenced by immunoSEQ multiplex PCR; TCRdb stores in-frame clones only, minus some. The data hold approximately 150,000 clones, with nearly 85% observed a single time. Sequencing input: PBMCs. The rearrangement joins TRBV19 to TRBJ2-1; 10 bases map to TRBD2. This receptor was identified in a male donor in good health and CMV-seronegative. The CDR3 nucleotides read TGTGCCAGTAGTACTAGCGGGAGCGGTTACAATGAGCAGTTCTTC. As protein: CASSTSGSGYNEQFF.